This T cell receptor (beta chain) appears in the sequencing data of a study of regulatory T cells in long-lasting Graves disease. Regarding the study as a whole: Persistent disease favored TRBV28, TRBJ1-2 and TRBJ2-5. Peripheral blood, not thyroid tissue, was the sole material studied.

This CDR3 comprises 15 residues. The germline V gene has CDR1 SGHAT and CDR2 FQNNGV. Trimming shortened V by 5 bases and J by 1 base, and 14 bases separated the two germline ends. At least ten counts were recorded for this clonotype. Its specificity is unknown. To make TCR beta libraries, researchers used iRepertoire HTBI primers and Arm-PCR of CDR3 regions. TCRdb fed the multiplex PCR reads into MiXCR, producing one record per CDR3 protein. The sample lists roughly 530,000 distinct CDR3 sequences, about 15% occurring once. Time point given: newly diagnosed GD, antithyroid drugs for less than 3 months. Making the TCR library involved RNA that had been extracted from PBMCs. As a group, patients came from one endocrinology department in Xi'an, China. These data were also reused for a study on T cells in Graves' hyperthyroidism and ophthalmopathy.

The source of this sequence is a woman aged 35-65 years with Graves disease. The chain links TRBV11-2 to TRBJ1-2; the D gene is possibly TRBD1 (6 bases). The material sequenced was peripheral blood mononuclear cells (PBMCs), taken at new diagnosis, from a patient treated with antithyroid drugs. The CDR3 here is CASSPFRTVNYGYTF. CDR3 nucleotides: TGTGCCAGCAGCCCATTTCGGACAGTTAACTATGGCTACACCTTC.